Shown below are 24 T cell receptor beta chains from a single sample sequenced in a study of shared clonotypes between healthy human individuals. CD8 cells regarded as naive lacked CD45RO, were positively chosen for CCR7, and omitted terminally differentiated effector memory CD45RA+ cells. The assay was immunoSEQ multiplex PCR, and TCRdb's table has in-frame clones only and misses some. This table has about 2.2 million clones, over 85% appearing once. Specimen: naive CD8+ T cells from PBMCs. These receptor sequences come from a man younger than 35 in good health. Some clones in this sample may be carry-over from other donors' samples.

This clone was counted between two and nine times. A read error may account for a junction end that differs from germline. The rearrangement links TRBV6-6 to TRBJ1-5, with 7 bases identical to TRBD1. CDR1 MNHNY and CDR2 SVGAGI come from the germline V gene (reference sequence). The CDR3 loop spans 13 amino acids. DNA of the CDR3: TGTGCCTGCAGGGGGATTAGCAATCAGCCCCAGCATTTT. Protein product: CACRGISNQPQHF.

This clone has only one observation. CDR3 nucleotide sequence: TGTGCCAGCAGTCCCCGTCTAGCGGGAGTTTTTAATGAGCAGTTCTTC. Translated: CASSPRLAGVFNEQFF. J is TRBJ2-1 and V is TRBV27; 10 nucleotides align to TRBD2. There are 16 residues in the CDR3. The J segment lost 7 bases and the V segment lost 5 bases, leaving 11 bases of the junction unmatched. The germline gives CDR1 MNHEY, CDR2 SMNVEV (reference sequence).

This chain links TRBV27 with TRBJ1-1; D might be TRBD1 (5 bases). CDR1 and CDR2 (germline): MNHEY, SMNVEV (reference sequence). The CDR3 runs 14 residues. Trimming shortened V by 7 bases and J by 4 bases, and 16 bases separated the two germline ends. CDR3 in amino acids: CASTPGGSSTEAFF. CDR3 nucleotide sequence: TGTGCCAGCACCCCCGGGGGGTCAAGCACTGAAGCTTTCTTT.

The V gene is TRBV4-1, the J gene TRBJ2-5; 14 positions agree with TRBD2. CDR1 and CDR2 (germline): MGHRA, YSYEKL. The CDR3 is 21 residues long. The V gene end was trimmed by 1 base and the J gene end by 2 bases; junction bases not matched to a gene: 15. CDR3 protein: CASSQGGWGLAGASKQETQYF. The CDR3 DNA follows: TGCGCCAGCAGCCAAGGTGGCTGGGGACTAGCGGGAGCGTCGAAACAAGAGACCCAGTACTTC.

The chain has TRBV7-3 and TRBJ2-1; D ambiguous. Trimming removed 5 bases from V and 5 bases from J, with 7 bases in between. CDR3 length equals 12 residues. Germline CDR1 is SGHTA and CDR2 is FQGTGA. The CDR3 DNA reads TGTGCCAGCAGCACCCTTAACAATGAGCAGTTCTTC. As protein: CASSTLNNEQFF.

The chain combines TRBV9 with TRBJ2-2; 7 nucleotides align to TRBD1. The CDR3 loop spans 16 amino acids. V was clipped by 4 bases and J by 4 bases; unmatched bases: 10. Germline-derived CDR1 and CDR2 are SGDLS and YYNGEE. The CDR3 DNA reads TGTGCCAGCAGCCCTACTAGGACAGGAATCACCGGGGAGCTGTTTTTT. It yields the protein CASSPTRTGITGELFF.

The chain uses TRBV11-2 and TRBJ1-3; D uncertain. V was clipped by 5 bases and J by 0 bases, with 14 bases between them. The length of the CDR3 is 16 residues. Germline V lookup: CDR1 SGHAT, CDR2 FQNNGV. The CDR3 DNA sequence: TGTGCCAGCAGCGTCCCGGACGGTGTCTCTGGAAACACCATATATTTT. This sequence encodes CASSVPDGVSGNTIYF.

The rearrangement uses TRBV7-9 and TRBJ2-7, with D tentatively TRBD2 (6 bases). The ends were cut back, 1 base at V and 5 bases at J, with 9 bases in the middle. The CDR3 has 13 amino acids. Germline assignment: CDR1 SEHNR and CDR2 FQNEAQ (reference sequence). The CDR3: CASSLGRGHEQYF. For the CDR3, the DNA is TGTGCCAGCAGCTTAGGGAGGGGACACGAGCAGTACTTC.

J is TRBJ2-2 and V is TRBV5-6; 7 nucleotides align to TRBD2. Germline V CDR1 and CDR2: SGHDT, YYEEEE. CDR3 size: 16 residues. The junction had 18 bases not matched to a gene; V was cut back by 3 bases and J by 13 bases. The CDR3 loop is CASSSLSREERVGLFF. The CDR3 DNA sequence: TGTGCCAGCAGCTCTCTTTCTCGGGAGGAGAGAGTTGGGCTGTTTTTT.

This clone was found once. The rearrangement links TRBV6-5 to TRBJ2-1; D is possibly TRBD1 (6 bases). The germline CDR1 and CDR2 sequences are MNHEY and SVGAGI. V lost 4 bases, J lost 1 base, and 11 bases lay in between. The CDR3 is 15 amino acids. The CDR3 sequence: CASSFVTGSYNEQFF. CDR3 sequence (DNA): TGTGCCAGCAGTTTCGTCACAGGGTCCTACAATGAGCAGTTCTTC.

Only one count was recorded for this clone. The rearrangement joins TRBV7-8 to TRBJ2-7; D may match TRBD1 or TRBD2 (7 bases each). V was shortened by 5 bases and J by 4 bases, with 15 bases between the two germline ends. CDR1 and CDR2 from the germline V gene are SGHVS and FQNEAQ. The CDR3 is made up of 14 amino acids. The CDR3 nucleotides read TGTGCCAGCAGCCAGACAGGGAGGGGATACGAGCAGTACTTC. It is translated as CASSQTGRGYEQYF.

The chain links TRBV5-1 to TRBJ2-1; 13 positions agree with TRBD2. The CDR3 spans 16 residues. V was clipped by 0 bases and J by 7 bases; unmatched bases: 4. Germline assignment: CDR1 SGHRS and CDR2 YFSETQ. The CDR3 region is CASSLVGTSGTNEQFF. In nucleotides, the CDR3 is TGCGCCAGCAGCTTGGTCGGGACTAGCGGGACGAATGAGCAGTTCTTC. The variable domain in full, with the rest retrieved from reference TRBV5-1 and TRBJ2-1, is KAGVTQTPRYLIKTRGQQVTLSCSPISGHRSVSWYQQTPGQGLQFLFEYFSETQRNKGNFPGRFSGRQFSNSRSEMNVSTLELGDSALYLCASSLVGTSGTNEQFFGPGTRLTVL.

This clone was observed a handful of times. The rearrangement joins TRBV4-2 to TRBJ1-4; D is unresolved. The germline V gene encodes CDR1 LGHNA and CDR2 YNFKEQ. The CDR3 is 12 amino acids. V lost 7 bases and J lost 8, with 11 bases in between. In DNA, the CDR3 is TGTGCCAGCACATCTCCTTGGGAAAAACTGTTTTTT. Encoded protein: CASTSPWEKLFF.

The chain joins TRBV9 to TRBJ2-1; D is unclear. This CDR3 has 14 residues. Trimming took 4 bases from V and 6 from J, leaving 14 bases between them. Germline CDR1 and CDR2: SGDLS and YYNGEE. CDR3 sequence (DNA): TGTGCCAGCAGCCCCTGGCAGAGCCCCAATGAGCAGTTCTTC. Its protein is CASSPWQSPNEQFF.

A note on this clone: In the same sample, other DNA sequences code for this CDR3. The chain links TRBV2 to TRBJ2-1, with D perhaps assigned TRBD1 or TRBD2 (5 bases each). With 8 bases removed from V and 9 bases from J, the gap between germline ends came to 17 bases. Germline CDR1 reads SNHLY; CDR2 reads FYNNEI. There are 13 residues in the CDR3. DNA for the CDR3: TGTGCCAGCCGATATACCGGGACGGCTGAGCAGTTCTTC. It is translated as CASRYTGTAEQFF.

This chain connects TRBV7-6 to TRBJ2-1; 9 nucleotides match TRBD2. V lost 2 bases to trimming and J lost 8 bases; unmatched junction nucleotides: 7. Germline CDR1 is SGHVS and CDR2 is FNYEAQ. The CDR3 has 15 residues. This CDR3 reads CASSLPGLALDEQFF. As DNA, the CDR3 is TGTGCCAGCAGCTTACCTGGACTAGCGTTAGATGAGCAGTTCTTC.

The J gene is TRBJ2-3, the V gene TRBV28; D may correspond to TRBD1 or TRBD2 (5 bases each). The length of the CDR3 is 19 residues. Trimming left V 2 bases short and J 4 bases short, with 25 bases between. In germline, CDR1 is MDHEN, CDR2 SYDVKM. The CDR3 reads CASSLRAAGRALGADTQYF. CDR3 nucleotides: TGTGCCAGCAGTTTAAGGGCGGCAGGTCGGGCCTTGGGGGCAGATACGCAGTATTTT.

This clone was seen a few times. The rearrangement links TRBV19 to TRBJ1-5; D is uncertain. This CDR3 comprises 13 residues. With 4 bases removed from V and 6 bases from J, the gap between germline ends came to 10 bases. Germline V lookup: CDR1 LNHDA, CDR2 SQIVND (reference sequence). The CDR3 DNA sequence: TGTGCCAGTAGTACCCTCTCCGGTCAGCCCCAGCATTTT. Translation: CASSTLSGQPQHF.

The rearrangement joins TRBV21-1 to TRBJ1-2. TRBV21-1 is tagged as a pseudogene. The CDR3 covers 17 residues. The CDR3 bases are TGTGCCAGCAGCAGCTCTCGGGGGGCCCTAGCTAACTATGGCTACACCTTC. Translation: CASSSSRGALANYGYTF.

This clone appeared once. The CDR3 nucleotides are TGTGCCAGTAGCGGGGCGGTCAGCTCCTACGAGCAGTACTTC. Its translation: CASSGAVSSYEQYF. The chain uses TRBV5-4 and TRBJ2-7; 8 nucleotides match TRBD2. Germline V CDR1 and CDR2: SGHNT, YYREEE (reference sequence). The CDR3 covers 14 residues. With V trimmed by 8 bases and J by 0 bases, 7 bases remained unmatched.

This clone occurred once. CDR3 sequence (DNA): TGTGCCAGTAGTATCTGGCAGGGGGCGCCCAAAAACATTCAGTACTTC. Its translation: CASSIWQGAPKNIQYF. J is TRBJ2-4 and V is TRBV19; 8 bases match TRBD1. The V gene end was trimmed by 3 bases and the J gene end by 2 bases; junction bases not matched to a gene: 6. This CDR3 is 16 amino acids long. Germline loops: CDR1 LNHDA, CDR2 SQIVND (reference sequence).

The chain carries TRBV5-6 and TRBJ2-1; 10 bases agree with TRBD2. This CDR3 is 19 amino acids long. The germline V gene has CDR1 SGHDT and CDR2 YYEEEE. V lost 2 bases and J lost 4; bases outside the gene matches: 15. For the CDR3, the DNA is TGTGCCAGCAGCTTTTTTCGGCTAGCGGGAGTATGGAGTTACAATGAGCAGTTCTTC. As protein: CASSFFRLAGVWSYNEQFF.

V usage is TRBV11-2 and J usage is TRBJ2-1; TRBD1 or TRBD2 may be the D gene (5 bases each). The CDR3 is made up of 18 amino acids. Germline CDR1 is SGHAT and CDR2 is FQNNGV. V was shortened by 2 bases and J by 8 bases, with 25 bases between the two germline ends. CDR3 region: CASSLTLIGPRLGDEQFF. In DNA form, the CDR3 reads TGTGCCAGCAGCTTAACCCTGATTGGGCCCCGGCTGGGGGATGAGCAGTTCTTC.

The CDR3 DNA reads TGTGCCAGCAGGTTACAGGGTGAGGCCTGGGAGCAGTACTTC. Translation: CASRLQGEAWEQYF. This rearrangement joins TRBV2 to TRBJ2-7; D is possibly TRBD1 (6 bases). CDR1 and CDR2 from the germline V gene are SNHLY and FYNNEI. Between the trimmed V and J ends, which lost 6 bases and 7 bases, there was a span of 19 bases. This CDR3 has 14 residues.